This TCR beta chain emerged from a study of shared clonotypes between healthy human individuals. At the level of the study: Researchers assigned three CD4 naive, three CD4 memory, two CD8 naive and one CD8 memory plate to each donor.

The germline CDR1 and CDR2 sequences are SNHLY and FYNNEI. This CDR3 is 16 amino acids long. Trimming took off 2 bases at V and 6 bases at J, with 20 bases between the two ends. Generated by immunoSEQ multiplex PCR, the TCRdb table keeps only in-frame clones and is missing some. The sample includes a few hundred thousand clones, around 67% of them seen just once. This clone was picked up a small number of times. The sequenced material came from memory CD4+ T cells sorted from blood. This sample's subset: CD45RA-negative fraction. The chain uses TRBV2 and TRBJ2-7, with unresolved D. The receptor comes from a man aged 30 to 45 in good health. DNA of the CDR3: TGTGCCAGCAGTGAAACCCGCCAGGACGCCTCCCGCGAGCAGTACTTC. It codes for CASSETRQDASREQYF.